The 20 T cell receptor beta chains given below trace back to one sample, sequenced in a study of T cell responses to AZD1222 COVID-19 vaccine. Some clones are missing from TCRdb's copy, which holds only in-frame ones; the method was immunoSEQ multiplex PCR. The table lists 100,000 to 150,000 clones, 89% of them singletons. The sample here was peripheral blood, taken on day 0 of AZD1222 vaccination. These receptors originate from an adult in good health.

This clone was seen a single time. The rearrangement joins TRBV6-5 to TRBJ1-6; D is ambiguous. This CDR3 comprises 16 residues. The ends were cut back, 4 bases at V and 0 bases at J, with 10 bases in the middle. Germline V gives CDR1 MNHEY, CDR2 SVGAGI. CDR3 nucleotides: TGTGCCAGCAGTTCGCAGCCTCTCTCCTATAATTCACCCCTCCACTTT. It specifies CASSSQPLSYNSPLHF.

This clone was recorded only once. The chain joins TRBV3-1 (or the pseudogene TRBV3-2) to TRBJ1-6; D gene uncertain. Per germline, CDR1 LGHDT and CDR2 YNNKEL (reference sequence). The V gene lost 1 base and the J gene lost 8 bases, with 3 bases spanning the gap. CDR3 size: 12 residues. The CDR3 reads CASSQGDSPLHF. Here the CDR3 DNA reads TGTGCCAGCAGCCAAGGGGATTCACCCCTCCACTTT.

J is TRBJ2-1 and V is TRBV5-1; 8 bases are a match to TRBD1. This CDR3 is 14 amino acids long. CDR1 SGHRS and CDR2 YFSETQ come from the germline V gene. Trimming took 6 bases from V and 7 from J; bases not matched to a gene: 9. Here the CDR3 DNA reads TGCGCCAGCACTCGGGACAGGCGAGGGAATGAGCAGTTCTTC. Protein sequence: CASTRDRRGNEQFF.

The gene calls are TRBV6-6 and TRBJ2-5; perhaps D is TRBD1 or TRBD2 (6 bases each). Between the trimmed V and J ends, which lost 2 bases and 1 base, there was a span of 11 bases. Per germline, CDR1 MNHNY and CDR2 SVGAGI (reference sequence). This CDR3 has 15 residues. The CDR3 is CASSYGGLGQETQYF. The CDR3 coding sequence is TGTGCCAGCAGTTACGGGGGGCTGGGCCAAGAGACCCAGTACTTC.

V and J are TRBV30 and TRBJ2-2, with no clear D. Looked up from germline, CDR1 is GTSNPN and CDR2 is SVGIG (reference sequence). This CDR3 has 13 residues. V was trimmed by 4 bases and J by 1 base, leaving 7 bases between them. CDR3 in amino acids: CAWTGENTGELFF. For the CDR3, the DNA is TGTGCCTGGACCGGAGAGAACACCGGGGAGCTGTTTTTT.

J is TRBJ1-1 and V is TRBV12-3 or TRBV12-4; no firm D call. Trimming left V 6 bases short and J 0 bases short, with 8 bases between. The CDR3 extends over 13 amino acids. CDR3 nucleotides: TGTGCCAGCAGACAGTCCATGAACACTGAAGCTTTCTTT. The encoded protein is CASRQSMNTEAFF.

The V and J genes are TRBV7-2 and TRBJ2-5; 7 bases agree with TRBD1. The V gene's germline CDR1 is SGHTA and CDR2 FQGNSA. Trimming removed 5 bases from V and 4 bases from J; junction bases left unmatched: 4. The CDR3 spans 13 residues. CDR3 loop: CASSNRQGETQYF. The DNA of the CDR3 is TGTGCCAGCAGCAACCGACAGGGAGAGACCCAGTACTTC.

This chain uses TRBV21-1 with TRBJ1-1; the table calls TRBD1, which could not be checked here. TRBV21-1 is recorded as a pseudogene. CDR3 size: 17 residues. The CDR3 reads CASSTGTGLVTLWEAFF. For the CDR3, the DNA is TGTGCCAGCAGCACAGGGACAGGGCTTGTTACCCTTTGGGAAGCTTTCTTT.

The chain joins TRBV30 to TRBJ1-6, with a possible D match to TRBD1 (5 bases). V was trimmed by 0 bases and J by 0 bases, leaving 15 bases between them. In germline, CDR1 is GTSNPN, CDR2 SVGIG (reference sequence). The CDR3 is 18 residues long. CDR3 residues: CAWSVSRAPSSYNSPLHF. DNA for the CDR3: TGTGCCTGGAGTGTATCCAGGGCCCCAAGCTCCTATAATTCACCCCTCCACTTT.

The gene calls are TRBV9 and TRBJ2-7; D remains ambiguous. V shed 4 bases and J shed 7 bases, with 18 bases lying between them. The germline CDR1 and CDR2 sequences are SGDLS and YYNGEE. The CDR3 loop spans 14 amino acids. CDR3 residues: CASSPLLGNREQYF. The CDR3 nucleotides are TGTGCCAGCAGCCCTCTATTGGGGAATAGGGAGCAGTACTTC. Full variable domain (remainder filled in from reference TRBV9 and TRBJ2-7): DSGVTQTPKHLITATGQRVTLRCSPRSGDLSVYWYQQSLDQGLQFLIQYYNGEERAKGNILERFSAQQFPDLHSELNLSSLELGDSALYFCASSPLLGNREQYFGPGTRLTVT.

In this sample, this clone is medium-sized. The V gene is TRBV11-2, the J gene TRBJ2-1; D ambiguous. The germline gives CDR1 SGHAT, CDR2 FQNNGV. The V end was cut by 2 bases, the J end by 8 bases, with 4 bases between. There are 11 residues in the CDR3. The CDR3: CASSLLDEQFF. DNA for the CDR3: TGTGCCAGCAGCTTACTCGATGAGCAGTTCTTC.

The V call is TRBV28, the J call TRBJ1-5, with D tentatively TRBD1 (5 bases). The germline V and J ends were trimmed by 7 bases and 3 bases, with 13 bases remaining between them. Germline CDR1 reads MDHEN; CDR2 reads SYDVKM. The CDR3 spans 14 residues. CDR3 residues: CASTMGGFNQPQHF. The CDR3 DNA follows: TGTGCCAGCACGATGGGGGGTTTCAATCAGCCCCAGCATTTT.

This chain joins TRBV2 and TRBJ2-7, with D perhaps assigned TRBD1 or TRBD2 (5 bases each). The CDR3 runs 15 residues. The germline V and J ends were trimmed by 4 bases and 3 bases, with 16 bases remaining between them. Germline V gene lookup returns CDR1 SNHLY and CDR2 FYNNEI. This chain's CDR3 is CASSGQGPADYEQYF. The DNA of the CDR3 is TGTGCCAGCAGTGGGCAGGGACCCGCCGACTACGAGCAGTACTTC.

The sample holds one count of this clone. Its ends do not fully match the called genes, so a read error is possible. The chain uses TRBV5-4 and TRBJ2-5; TRBD1 matches 8 bases. The CDR3 spans 14 residues. Germline V gene data show CDR1 as SGHNT and CDR2 as YYREEE (reference sequence). As DNA, the CDR3 is TGTGCCAGCAGCAGGGGACAGGTCCAAGAAACCCAGTACTTC. It translates to CASSRGQVQETQYF.

V is TRBV5-1 and J is TRBJ2-6; 10 bases are a match to TRBD1. Germline-derived CDR1 and CDR2 are SGHRS and YFSETQ. This CDR3 is built from 17 residues. J was trimmed by 0 bases and V by 4 bases; bases with no gene match: 4. CDR3 sequence: CASSRRDRGSGANVLTF. CDR3 nucleotides: TGCGCCAGCAGCCGCCGGGACAGGGGCTCTGGGGCCAACGTCCTGACTTTC.

This clone was detected once. This chain connects TRBV11-2 to TRBJ2-3; weak D call: TRBD2 (6 bases). Germline V gene data show CDR1 as SGHAT and CDR2 as FQNNGV. Trimming pared 2 bases from V and 6 bases from J, leaving 12 bases between. CDR3 size: 14 residues. This CDR3 reads CASSLNSEGDTQYF. The CDR3 nucleotides read TGTGCCAGCAGCTTAAACTCGGAGGGGGATACGCAGTATTTT. The full variable domain, rest sourced from reference TRBV11-2 and TRBJ2-3, is EAGVAQSPRYKIIEKRQSVAFWCNPISGHATLYWYQQILGQGPKLLIQFQNNGVVDDSQLPKDRFSAERLKGVDSTLKIQPAKLEDSAVYLCASSLNSEGDTQYFGPGTRLTVL.

The CDR3 reads CASSLSVGSTDTQYF. The CDR3 DNA is TGTGCCAGCAGCTTATCTGTGGGGAGCACAGATACGCAGTATTTT. V and J are TRBV7-9 and TRBJ2-3; no firm D call. The germline V gene has CDR1 SEHNR and CDR2 FQNEAQ (reference sequence). The CDR3 is made up of 15 amino acids. The V gene lost 2 bases and the J gene lost 0 bases, with 9 bases spanning the gap.

The chain is built from TRBV28 and TRBJ1-2, with D possibly TRBD1 on 6 matching bases. With 3 bases removed from V and 8 bases from J, the gap between germline ends came to 13 bases. The germline V gene encodes CDR1 MDHEN and CDR2 SYDVKM. The CDR3 has 13 residues. CDR3 in DNA: TGTGCCAGCAGTTTCGGGTGGGGGCTCGGCTACACCTTC. Amino acids: CASSFGWGLGYTF.

The chain combines TRBV11-2 with TRBJ1-1; no definite D call. V dropped 5 bases and J dropped 7 bases, with 14 bases sitting between them. Germline-derived CDR1 and CDR2 are SGHAT and FQNNGV. CDR3 length: 13 residues. The CDR3 spells CASSPPPSYEAFF. The CDR3 DNA follows: TGTGCCAGCAGCCCTCCCCCGAGTTATGAAGCTTTCTTT.

The genes are TRBV5-1 and TRBJ2-5; 11 bases fit TRBD2. This CDR3 contains 15 residues. V lost 3 bases to trimming and J lost 3 bases; unmatched junction nucleotides: 4. Germline V gives CDR1 SGHRS, CDR2 YFSETQ. DNA of the CDR3: TGCGCCAGCAGCTCCCAACTAGCGGGAGAAGAGACCCAGTACTTC. Its protein is CASSSQLAGEETQYF.